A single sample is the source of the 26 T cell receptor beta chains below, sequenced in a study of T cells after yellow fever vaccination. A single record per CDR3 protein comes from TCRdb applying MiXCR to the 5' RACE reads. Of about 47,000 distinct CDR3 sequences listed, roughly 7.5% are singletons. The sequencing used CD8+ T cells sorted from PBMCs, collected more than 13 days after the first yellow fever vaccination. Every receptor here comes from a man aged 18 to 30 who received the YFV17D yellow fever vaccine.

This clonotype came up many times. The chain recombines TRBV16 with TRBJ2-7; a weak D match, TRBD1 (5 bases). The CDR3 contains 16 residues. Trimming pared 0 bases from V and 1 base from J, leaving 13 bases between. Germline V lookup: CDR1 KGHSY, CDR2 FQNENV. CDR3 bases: TGTGCCAGCAGCCAATCGGTCCAGGGCTCGTCCTACGAGCAGTACGTC. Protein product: CASSQSVQGSSYEQYV.

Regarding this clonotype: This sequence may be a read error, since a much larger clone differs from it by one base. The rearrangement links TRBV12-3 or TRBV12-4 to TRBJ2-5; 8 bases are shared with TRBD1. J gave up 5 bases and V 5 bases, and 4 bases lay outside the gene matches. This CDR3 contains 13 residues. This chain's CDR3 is CASSGQGFETQYF. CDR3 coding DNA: TGTGCCAGCAGTGGACAGGGCTTTGAGACCCAGTACTTC.

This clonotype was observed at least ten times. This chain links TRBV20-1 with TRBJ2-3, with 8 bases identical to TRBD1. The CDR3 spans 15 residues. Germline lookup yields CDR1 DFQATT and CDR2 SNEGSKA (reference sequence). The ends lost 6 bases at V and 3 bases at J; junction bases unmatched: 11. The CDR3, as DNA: TGCAGTGCATTAGGACAGGGAGGATTGACAGATACGCAGTATTTT. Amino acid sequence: CSALGQGGLTDTQYF.

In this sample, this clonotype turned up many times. CDR3 DNA sequence: TGTGCCAGCAGTTTGGGGGAAGTCGGTACGCAGTATTTT. This gives the protein CASSLGEVGTQYF. The rearrangement uses TRBV12-3 or TRBV12-4 and TRBJ2-3, with D perhaps assigned TRBD1 or TRBD2 (5 bases each). V was pared by 3 bases and J by 8 bases, with 12 bases between. This CDR3 contains 13 residues.

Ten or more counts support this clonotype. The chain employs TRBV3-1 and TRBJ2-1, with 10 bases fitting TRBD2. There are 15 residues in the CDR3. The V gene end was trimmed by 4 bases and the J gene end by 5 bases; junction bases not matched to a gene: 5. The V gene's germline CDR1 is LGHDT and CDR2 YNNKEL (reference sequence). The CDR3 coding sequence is TGTGCCAGCAGCCTAACACTAGCGGGGAACAATGAGCAGTTCTTC. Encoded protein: CASSLTLAGNNEQFF.

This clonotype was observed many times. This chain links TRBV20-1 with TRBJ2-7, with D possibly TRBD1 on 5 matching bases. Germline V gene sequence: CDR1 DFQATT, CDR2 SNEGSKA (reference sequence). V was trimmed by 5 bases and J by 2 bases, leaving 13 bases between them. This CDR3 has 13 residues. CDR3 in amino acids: CSAVPDRPYEQYV. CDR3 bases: TGCAGTGCTGTCCCCGACAGACCCTACGAGCAGTACGTC.

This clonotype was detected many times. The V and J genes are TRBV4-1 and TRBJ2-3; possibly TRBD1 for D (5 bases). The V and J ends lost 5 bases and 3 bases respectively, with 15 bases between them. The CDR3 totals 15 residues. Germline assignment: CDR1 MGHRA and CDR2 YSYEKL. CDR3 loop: CASSKLDRLTDTQYF. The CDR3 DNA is TGCGCCAGCAGCAAGCTAGACAGATTAACAGATACGCAGTATTTT.

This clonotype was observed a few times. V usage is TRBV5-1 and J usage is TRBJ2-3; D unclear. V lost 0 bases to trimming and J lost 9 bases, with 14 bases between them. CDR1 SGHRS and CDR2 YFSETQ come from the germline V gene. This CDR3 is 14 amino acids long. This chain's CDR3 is CASSLVPSDETQYF. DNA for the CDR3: TGCGCCAGCAGCTTGGTTCCCAGCGATGAGACGCAGTATTTT. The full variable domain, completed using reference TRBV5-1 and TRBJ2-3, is KAGVTQTPRYLIKTRGQQVTLSCSPISGHRSVSWYQQTPGQGLQFLFEYFSETQRNKGNFPGRFSGRQFSNSRSEMNVSTLELGDSALYLCASSLVPSDETQYFGPGTRLTVL.

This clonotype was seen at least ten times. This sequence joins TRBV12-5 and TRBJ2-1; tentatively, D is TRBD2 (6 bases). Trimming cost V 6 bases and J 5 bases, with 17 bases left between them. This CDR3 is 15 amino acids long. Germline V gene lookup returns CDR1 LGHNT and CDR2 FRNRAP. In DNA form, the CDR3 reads TGTGCTAGTGGCCCTACTAGCTTAGCTAACAATGAGCAGTTCTTC. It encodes CASGPTSLANNEQFF.

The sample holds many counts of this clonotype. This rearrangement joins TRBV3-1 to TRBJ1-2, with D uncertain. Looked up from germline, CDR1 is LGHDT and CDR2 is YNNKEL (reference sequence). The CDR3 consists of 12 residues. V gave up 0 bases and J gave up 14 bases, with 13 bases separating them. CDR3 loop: CASSQESAAPTF. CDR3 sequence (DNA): TGTGCCAGCAGCCAAGAGTCGGCAGCCCCGACCTTC.

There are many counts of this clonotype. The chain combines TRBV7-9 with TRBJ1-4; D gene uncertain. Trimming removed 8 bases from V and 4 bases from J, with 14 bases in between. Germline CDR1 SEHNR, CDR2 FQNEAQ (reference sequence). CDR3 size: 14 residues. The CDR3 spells CASVDGGFNEKLFF. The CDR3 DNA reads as TGTGCCAGCGTCGACGGAGGCTTTAATGAAAAACTGTTTTTT.

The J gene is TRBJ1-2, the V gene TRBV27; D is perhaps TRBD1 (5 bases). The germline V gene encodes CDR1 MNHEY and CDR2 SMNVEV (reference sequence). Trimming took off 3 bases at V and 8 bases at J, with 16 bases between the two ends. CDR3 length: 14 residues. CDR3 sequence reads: CASSFGGAGGGYTF. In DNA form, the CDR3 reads TGTGCCAGCAGTTTCGGGGGAGCGGGCGGGGGCTACACCTTC.

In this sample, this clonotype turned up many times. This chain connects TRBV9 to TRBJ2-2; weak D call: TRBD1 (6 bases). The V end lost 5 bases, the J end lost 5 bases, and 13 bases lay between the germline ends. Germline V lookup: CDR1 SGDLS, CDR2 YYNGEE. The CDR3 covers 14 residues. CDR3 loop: CASRPGVVTGELFF. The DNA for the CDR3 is TGTGCCAGCAGACCAGGGGTGGTGACCGGGGAGCTGTTTTTT.

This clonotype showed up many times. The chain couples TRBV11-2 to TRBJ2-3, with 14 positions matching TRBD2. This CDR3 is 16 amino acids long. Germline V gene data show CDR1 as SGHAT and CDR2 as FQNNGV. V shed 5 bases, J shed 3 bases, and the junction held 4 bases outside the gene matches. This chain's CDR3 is CASSTWTSGGTDTQYF. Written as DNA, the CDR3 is TGTGCCAGCAGCACCTGGACTAGCGGGGGGACAGATACGCAGTATTTT.

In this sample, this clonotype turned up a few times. Written as DNA, the CDR3 is TGTGCTAGTGGTTTGGTACCTTCTAATGGCTACACCTTC. The encoded protein is CASGLVPSNGYTF. The rearrangement uses TRBV12-5 and TRBJ1-2, with unresolved D. The V end lost 0 bases, the J end lost 6 bases, and 8 bases lay between the germline ends. Germline V gives CDR1 LGHNT, CDR2 FRNRAP. There are 13 residues in the CDR3.

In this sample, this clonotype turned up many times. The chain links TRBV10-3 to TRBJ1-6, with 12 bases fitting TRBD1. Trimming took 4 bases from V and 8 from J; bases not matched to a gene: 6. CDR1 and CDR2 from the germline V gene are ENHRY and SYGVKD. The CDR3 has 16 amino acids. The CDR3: CAISARGQGAYSPLHF. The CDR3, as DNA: TGTGCCATCAGTGCTCGGGGACAGGGGGCTTATTCACCCCTCCACTTT.

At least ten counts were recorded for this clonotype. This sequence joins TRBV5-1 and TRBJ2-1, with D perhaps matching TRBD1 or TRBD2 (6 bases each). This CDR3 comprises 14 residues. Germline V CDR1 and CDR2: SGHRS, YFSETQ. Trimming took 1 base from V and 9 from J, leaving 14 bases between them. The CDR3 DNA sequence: TGCGCCAGCAGCTTGTGGGCCGGGGGCGGTGAGCAGTTCTTC. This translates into CASSLWAGGGEQFF.

The CDR3, as DNA: TGTGCCAGCAGCTTGCGTTGGGGGGCCCTAAACACCGGGGAGCTGTTTTTT. It codes for CASSLRWGALNTGELFF. The chain recombines TRBV7-2 with TRBJ2-2; D is perhaps TRBD1 or TRBD2 (6 bases each). The CDR3 contains 17 residues. The V gene's germline CDR1 is SGHTA and CDR2 FQGNSA. The V and J ends lost 3 bases and 2 bases respectively, with 16 bases between them.

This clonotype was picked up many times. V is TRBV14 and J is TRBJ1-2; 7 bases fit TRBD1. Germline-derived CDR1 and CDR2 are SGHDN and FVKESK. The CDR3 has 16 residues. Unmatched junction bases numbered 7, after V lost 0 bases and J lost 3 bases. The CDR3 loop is CASSQEMGDRDYGYTF. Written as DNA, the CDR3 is TGTGCCAGCAGCCAAGAAATGGGGGACAGAGACTATGGCTACACCTTC. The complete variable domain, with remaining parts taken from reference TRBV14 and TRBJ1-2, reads EAGVTQFPSHSVIEKGQTVTLRCDPISGHDNLYWYRRVMGKEIKFLLHFVKESKQDESGMPNNRFLAERTGGTYSTLKVQPAELEDSGVYFCASSQEMGDRDYGYTFGSGTRLTVV.

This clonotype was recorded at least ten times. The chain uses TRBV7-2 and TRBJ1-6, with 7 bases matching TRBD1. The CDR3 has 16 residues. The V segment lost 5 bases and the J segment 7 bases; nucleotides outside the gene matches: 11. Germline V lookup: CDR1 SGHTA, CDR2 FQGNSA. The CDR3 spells CASSIRTGRLNSPLHF. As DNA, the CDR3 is TGTGCCAGCAGCATCCGGACAGGCAGGCTCAATTCACCCCTCCACTTT.

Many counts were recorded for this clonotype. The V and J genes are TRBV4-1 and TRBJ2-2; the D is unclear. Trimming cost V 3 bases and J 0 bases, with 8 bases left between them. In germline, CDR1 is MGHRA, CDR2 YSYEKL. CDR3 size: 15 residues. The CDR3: CASSHRNANTGELFF. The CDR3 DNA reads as TGCGCCAGCAGCCACAGGAACGCGAACACCGGGGAGCTGTTTTTT.

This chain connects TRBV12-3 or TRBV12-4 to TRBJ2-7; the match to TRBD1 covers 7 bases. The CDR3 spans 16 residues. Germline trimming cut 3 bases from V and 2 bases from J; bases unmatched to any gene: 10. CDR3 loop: CASSFAQGVDPYEQYF. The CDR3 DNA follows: TGTGCCAGCAGTTTCGCGCAGGGGGTCGATCCCTACGAGCAGTACTTC.

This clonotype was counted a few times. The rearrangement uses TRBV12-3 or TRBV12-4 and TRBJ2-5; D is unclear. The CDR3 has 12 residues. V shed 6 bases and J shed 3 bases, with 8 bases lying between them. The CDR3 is CASSREEETQYF. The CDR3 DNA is TGTGCCAGCAGCCGAGAGGAAGAGACCCAGTACTTC.

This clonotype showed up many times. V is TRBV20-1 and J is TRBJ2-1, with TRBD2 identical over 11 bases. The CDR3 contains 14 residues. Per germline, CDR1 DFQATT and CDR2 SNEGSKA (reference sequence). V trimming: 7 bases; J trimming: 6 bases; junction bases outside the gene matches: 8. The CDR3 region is CSVPISGGANEQFF. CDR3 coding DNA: TGCAGTGTTCCGATTAGCGGGGGGGCCAATGAGCAGTTCTTC.

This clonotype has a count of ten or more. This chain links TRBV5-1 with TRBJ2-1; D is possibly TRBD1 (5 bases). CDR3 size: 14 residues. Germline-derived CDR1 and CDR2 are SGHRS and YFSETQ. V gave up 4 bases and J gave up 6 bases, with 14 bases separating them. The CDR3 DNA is TGCGCCAGCAGCCTTCGGACACCCCTCAATGAGCAGTTCTTC. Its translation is CASSLRTPLNEQFF.

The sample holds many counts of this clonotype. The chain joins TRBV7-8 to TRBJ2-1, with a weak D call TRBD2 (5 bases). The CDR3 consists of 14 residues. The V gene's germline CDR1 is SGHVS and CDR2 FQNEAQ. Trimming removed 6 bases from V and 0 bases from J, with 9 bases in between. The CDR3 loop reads CASSIEGSYNEQFF. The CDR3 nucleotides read TGTGCCAGCAGTATCGAGGGCTCCTACAATGAGCAGTTCTTC.